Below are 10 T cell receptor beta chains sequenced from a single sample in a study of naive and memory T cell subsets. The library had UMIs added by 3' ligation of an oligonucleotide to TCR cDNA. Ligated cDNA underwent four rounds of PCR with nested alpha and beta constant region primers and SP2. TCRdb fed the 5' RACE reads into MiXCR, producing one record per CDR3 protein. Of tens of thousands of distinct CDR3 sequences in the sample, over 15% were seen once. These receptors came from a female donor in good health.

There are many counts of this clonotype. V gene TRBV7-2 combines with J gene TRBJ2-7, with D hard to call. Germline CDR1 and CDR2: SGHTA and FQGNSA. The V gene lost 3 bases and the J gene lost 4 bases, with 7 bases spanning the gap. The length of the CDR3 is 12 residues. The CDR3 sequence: CASSFTGYEQYF. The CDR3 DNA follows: TGTGCCAGCAGCTTTACCGGGTACGAGCAGTACTTC.

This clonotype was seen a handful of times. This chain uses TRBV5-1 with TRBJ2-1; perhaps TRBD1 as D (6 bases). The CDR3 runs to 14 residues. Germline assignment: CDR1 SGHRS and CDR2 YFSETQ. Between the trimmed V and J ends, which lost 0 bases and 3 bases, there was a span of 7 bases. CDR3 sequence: CASSLEQGYNEQFF. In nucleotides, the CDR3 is TGCGCCAGCAGCTTGGAACAGGGCTACAATGAGCAGTTCTTC.

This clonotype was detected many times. In nucleotides, the CDR3 is TGTGCCAGCAACGAGGACAGTGGACTAAACTATGGCTACACCTTC. Its protein product is CASNEDSGLNYGYTF. V gene TRBV5-6 combines with J gene TRBJ1-2; D is perhaps TRBD1 (6 bases). Germline V CDR1 and CDR2: SGHDT, YYEEEE. The CDR3 is 15 residues long. The V end was cut by 6 bases, the J end by 2 bases, with 17 bases between.

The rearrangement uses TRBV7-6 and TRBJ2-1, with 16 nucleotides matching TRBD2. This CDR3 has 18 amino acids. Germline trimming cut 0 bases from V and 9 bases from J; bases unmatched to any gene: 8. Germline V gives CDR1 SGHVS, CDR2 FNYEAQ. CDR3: CASSLAMGLAGGLSEQFF. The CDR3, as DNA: TGTGCCAGCAGCTTAGCGATGGGACTAGCGGGGGGGCTGAGTGAGCAGTTCTTC.

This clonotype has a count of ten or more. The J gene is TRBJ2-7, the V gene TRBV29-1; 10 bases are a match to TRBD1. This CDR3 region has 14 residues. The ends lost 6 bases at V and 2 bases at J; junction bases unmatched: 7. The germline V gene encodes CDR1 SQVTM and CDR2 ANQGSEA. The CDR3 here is CSVGRDRGPYEQYF. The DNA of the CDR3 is TGCAGCGTGGGGAGGGACAGGGGCCCCTACGAGCAGTACTTC.

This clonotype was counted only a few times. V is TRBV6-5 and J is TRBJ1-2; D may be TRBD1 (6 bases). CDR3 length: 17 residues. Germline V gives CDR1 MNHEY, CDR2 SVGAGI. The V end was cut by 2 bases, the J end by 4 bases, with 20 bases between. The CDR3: CASSYLPLPGGGYGYTF. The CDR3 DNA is TGTGCCAGCAGTTACCTCCCTCTCCCCGGGGGCGGCTATGGCTACACCTTC.

This CDR3 reads CASRPEGYNEQFF. Written as DNA, the CDR3 is TGTGCCAGCAGACCCGAGGGGTACAATGAGCAGTTCTTC. The chain uses TRBV12-3 or TRBV12-4 and TRBJ2-1; D possibly matches TRBD1 or TRBD2 (5 bases each). Trimming removed 6 bases at V and 4 bases at J, with 10 bases between. The CDR3 has 13 amino acids.

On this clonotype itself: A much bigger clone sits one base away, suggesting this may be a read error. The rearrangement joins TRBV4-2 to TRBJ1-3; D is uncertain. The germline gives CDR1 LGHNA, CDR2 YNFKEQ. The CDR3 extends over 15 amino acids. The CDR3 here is CASSQETDSGSTIYF. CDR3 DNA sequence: TGTGCCAGCAGCCAAGAAACAGACTCTGGAAGCACCATATATTTT.

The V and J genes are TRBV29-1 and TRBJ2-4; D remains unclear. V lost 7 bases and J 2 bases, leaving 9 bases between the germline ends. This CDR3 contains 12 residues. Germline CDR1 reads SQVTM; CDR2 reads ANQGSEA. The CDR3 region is CSADTSKNIQYF. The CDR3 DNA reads TGCAGCGCAGACACTTCCAAAAACATTCAGTACTTC.

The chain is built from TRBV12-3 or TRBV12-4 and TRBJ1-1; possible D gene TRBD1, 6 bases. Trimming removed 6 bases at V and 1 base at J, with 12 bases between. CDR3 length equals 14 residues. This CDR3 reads CASSPSRGNTEAFF. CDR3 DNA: TGTGCCAGCAGCCCCAGCAGGGGGAACACTGAAGCTTTCTTT.